A single sample is the source of the 7 T cell receptor beta chains below, sequenced in a study of CD8+CD57+ T cells in acquired aplastic anemia. According to the study, genomic DNA was the template for TCR beta VDJ and CDR3 profiling. TCRdb analysed the reads with MiXCR anew, one entry per CDR3 protein. This sample has 200,000 to 250,000 distinct CDR3 sequences, with under 55% found just once. Previously, flow cytometry had revealed CD8+CD57+ cell expansion in the patients chosen for sequencing. Material: sorted CD4+, CD8+, or CD8+CD57+ T cells (not recorded which) from PBMCs. These receptors came from a human donor with aplastic anemia.

This chain links TRBV24-1 with TRBJ1-4; no firm D call. The CDR3 extends over 15 amino acids. Germline V gives CDR1 KGHDR, CDR2 SFDVKD. V gave up 2 bases and J gave up 10 bases, with 16 bases separating them. Written as DNA, the CDR3 is TGTGCCACCAGTGATTCGGTGACTCCTGTTGTAAAACTGTTTTTT. Encoded protein: CATSDSVTPVVKLFF.

This clonotype has a single count. The chain recombines TRBV7-8 with TRBJ2-5, with 11 nucleotides matching TRBD1. With V trimmed by 6 bases and J by 4 bases, 10 bases remained unmatched. In germline, CDR1 is SGHVS, CDR2 FQNEAQ. This CDR3 has 16 amino acids. CDR3 DNA sequence: TGTGCCAGCAGGGCCGGGGGGACAGGGGGTCGAGAGACCCAGTACTTC. Protein product: CASRAGGTGGRETQYF.

This clonotype has only a few counts. A much larger clone is a single base away; this may be a read error. The conserved phenylalanine or tryptophan is not found at the CDR3 terminus, so this likely reflects a read error. V usage is TRBV13 and J usage is TRBJ2-7; 7 nucleotides line up with TRBD1. The trim removed 3 bases at V and 3 bases at J, leaving 2 bases unmatched. Germline V gene lookup returns CDR1 PRHDT and CDR2 FYEKMQ (reference sequence). The CDR3 is 13 amino acids. CDR3 amino acids: CASSFSGGYEQYL. The DNA of the CDR3 is TGTGCCAGCAGCTTCTCAGGGGGCTACGAGCAGTACCTC.

J is TRBJ2-7 and V is TRBV15; 7 nucleotides match TRBD1. This CDR3 spans 14 amino acids. Germline V gene sequence: CDR1 LNHNV, CDR2 YYDKDF (reference sequence). V shed 1 base and J 7 bases; nucleotides not matched to a gene: 7. The CDR3 here is CATSRGTGSGEQYF. The CDR3 coding sequence is TGTGCCACCAGCAGAGGGACAGGTAGTGGGGAGCAGTACTTC.

This clonotype was picked up many times. This chain connects TRBV7-8 to TRBJ2-7; 9 bases are a match to TRBD1. The CDR3 runs to 14 residues. Germline assignment: CDR1 SGHVS and CDR2 FQNEAQ. V shed 1 base, J shed 2 bases, and the junction held 0 bases outside the gene matches. CDR3 loop: CASSLGTGAYEQYF. CDR3 DNA sequence: TGTGCCAGCAGCTTAGGGACAGGGGCCTACGAGCAGTACTTC.

This sequence joins TRBV7-3 and TRBJ2-1; no clear D gene. This CDR3 spans 13 amino acids. The V end lost 5 bases, the J end lost 2 bases, and 7 bases lay between the germline ends. The germline V gene has CDR1 SGHTA and CDR2 FQGTGA. DNA for the CDR3: TGTGCCAGCAGCCTACCGGCCTACAATGAGCAGTTCTTC. Protein product: CASSLPAYNEQFF.

Details on this clonotype: Lacking the conserved final phenylalanine or tryptophan, this CDR3 likely reflects a read error. The CDR3 here is CASSIGHHGAFL. In nucleotides, the CDR3 is TGTGCCAGTAGTATAGGGCACCACGGGGCTTTCCTT. The V call is TRBV19, the J call TRBJ1-1; no clear D gene. This CDR3 has 12 residues. Trimming shortened V by 1 base and J by 11 bases, and 11 bases separated the two germline ends. Looked up from germline, CDR1 is LNHDA and CDR2 is SQIVND (reference sequence).